These T cell receptor beta chains were read from a single sample in a study of T cell changes during pregnancy in multiple sclerosis. The protocol was immunoSEQ multiplex PCR, while the TCRdb copy is restricted to in-frame clones and leaves out a portion. Of fewer than 75,000 clones listed, under 95% are singletons. This material consisted of peripheral blood, taken after pregnancy. Source of these receptors: a female donor in good health, enrolled as a control in a pregnancy study. Each CDR3 is given with its conserved first and last residue. A D gene is named only where the DNA matches it firmly. Size values are once, few and many counts, or a class for expanded clones, and some rows have none.

cdr3_aa	cdr3_nt	v_call	j_call	clone_size	d_call	cdr3_length
CASSRTVNEQFF	TGCGCCAGCAGCAGGACAGTTAATGAGCAGTTCTTC	TRBV5-1	TRBJ2-1	-	-	12
CASSVGPPSSYEQYF	TGTGCCAGCAGCGTAGGCCCTCCTAGCTCCTACGAGCAGTACTTC	TRBV9	TRBJ2-7	once	-	15
CASSLSMRVGHF	TGTGCCAGCAGCCTTTCCATGCGGGTGGGTCATTTT	TRBV5-8	TRBJ1-5	-	-	12
CASSPLGLAGAYEQYF	TGTGCCAGCTCACCTCTGGGACTAGCGGGAGCCTACGAGCAGTACTTC	TRBV18	TRBJ2-7	-	TRBD2	16
CASSLEQGNYGYTF	TGTGCCAGCAGCTTGGAACAGGGTAACTATGGCTACACCTTC	TRBV5-4	TRBJ1-2	-	-	14
CSVRRGYEQYF	TGCAGTGTCAGACGAGGGTACGAGCAGTACTTC	TRBV20-1	TRBJ2-7	-	-	11
CASSQEQTGDEQFF	TGCGCCAGCAGCCAAGAGCAGACAGGGGATGAGCAGTTCTTC	TRBV4-3	TRBJ2-1	-	TRBD1	14
CASSHRTVSNQPQHF	TGTGCCAGCAGCCACCGAACAGTTAGCAATCAGCCCCAGCATTTT	TRBV5-6	TRBJ1-5	-	-	15
CASSPNRAVLYF	TGTGCCAGCAGCCCAAACAGGGCGGTGCTGTACTTC	TRBV7-2	TRBJ2-7	once	-	12
CASSLRDTEAFF	TGTGCCAGCAGTCTCCGGGACACTGAAGCTTTCTTT	TRBV28	TRBJ1-1	-	-	12
CASSPRDGGYKQYF	TGTGCCAGTAGCCCGAGGGACGGGGGTTACAAGCAGTACTTC	TRBV19	TRBJ2-7	-	-	14
CASSWSRVTEQFF	TGCGCCAGCAGCTGGTCCCGGGTGACTGAGCAGTTCTTC	TRBV5-1	TRBJ2-1	-	-	13
CASRREINYGYTF	TGTGCCAGCAGAAGGGAGATTAACTATGGCTACACCTTC	TRBV28	TRBJ1-2	-	-	13
CASRSLRDRNTIYF	TGTGCCAGCAGATCATTGAGGGACAGAAACACCATATATTTT	TRBV6-1	TRBJ1-3	-	-	14
CASSLTGDNYNEQFF	TGTGCCAGCAGCTTAACCGGGGACAACTACAATGAGCAGTTCTTC	TRBV7-2	TRBJ2-1	-	-	15
CAWSAGPLTGDANTGELFF	TGTGCCTGGAGTGCCGGACCCTTGACAGGGGATGCGAACACCGGGGAGCTGTTTTTT	TRBV30	TRBJ2-2	once	TRBD1	19
CASSGRELSGELFF	TGTGCCAGCAGTGGAAGGGAGCTTTCCGGGGAGCTGTTTTTT	TRBV2	TRBJ2-2	-	-	14
CASSLWAGVATDTQYF	TGTGCCAGCAGTCTTTGGGCGGGAGTCGCCACAGATACGCAGTATTTT	TRBV27	TRBJ2-3	-	TRBD2	16
CASSQSDRRGDEKLFF	TGCGCCAGCAGCCAATCAGACCGCCGGGGAGATGAAAAACTGTTTTTT	TRBV4-3	TRBJ1-4	-	-	16
CASSLEAGNTDTEAFF	TGTGCCAGCAGCTTGGAGGCAGGGAATACGGACACTGAAGCTTTCTTT	TRBV5-5	TRBJ1-1	-	-	16
CASSLGTGVNYGYTF	TGTGCCAGCAGCCTTGGGACAGGGGTAAACTATGGCTACACCTTC	TRBV5-5	TRBJ1-2	-	TRBD1	15
CASSRTGSSGANVLTF	TGCGCCAGCAGCCGGACAGGGAGCAGTGGGGCCAACGTCCTGACTTTC	TRBV4-3	TRBJ2-6	-	TRBD1	16
CASTIELGHEQYF	TGTGCCAGCACGATAGAACTAGGGCACGAGCAGTACTTC	TRBV2	TRBJ2-7	-	-	13
CASSLLTGVNTEAFF	TGCGCCAGCAGCTTGCTAACAGGGGTGAACACTGAAGCTTTCTTT	TRBV5-1	TRBJ1-1	-	TRBD1	15
CASRGTGGAQPQHF	TGTGCCAGCAGGGGGACAGGGGGGGCTCAGCCCCAGCATTTT	TRBV6-5	TRBJ1-5	-	TRBD1	14
CASSSGIPTGELFF	TGTGCCAGCTCGTCCGGGATCCCAACCGGGGAGCTGTTTTTT	TRBV18	TRBJ2-2	-	-	14
CASSLNVMNTEAFF	TGTGCCAGCAGCTTAAATGTCATGAACACTGAAGCTTTCTTT	TRBV7-9	TRBJ1-1	-	-	14
CASSPGLRETQYF	TGTGCCAGCAGCCCCGGACTACGAGAGACCCAGTACTTC	TRBV6-5	TRBJ2-5	-	-	13
CASSQSTGDQRYF	TGCGCCAGCAGCCAATCGACGGGGGATCAGCGGTATTTT	TRBV4-3	TRBJ2-3	-	-	13
CASSYQPRGGDTQYF	TGTGCCAGCAGCTACCAACCACGCGGGGGGGATACGCAGTATTTT	TRBV7-3	TRBJ2-3	once	TRBD2	15
CASSLGTGGGYGYTF	TGTGCCAGCAGCCTCGGGACAGGGGGAGGCTATGGCTACACCTTC	TRBV6-5	TRBJ1-2	-	TRBD1	15
CASTLGPLNTEAFF	TGTGCCAGCACTCTGGGGCCTTTGAACACTGAAGCTTTCTTT	TRBV7-9	TRBJ1-1	-	-	14
CASSSGQGTEAFF	TGTGCCAGCAGCTCCGGACAGGGGACTGAAGCTTTCTTT	TRBV7-9	TRBJ1-1	-	TRBD1	13
CASSTGQGSYEQYF	TGCGCCAGCAGCACAGGACAGGGAAGCTACGAGCAGTACTTC	TRBV5-1	TRBJ2-7	-	TRBD1	14
CASSPTSGGQDTQYF	TGTGCCAGCAGTCCGACTAGCGGGGGGCAGGATACGCAGTATTTT	TRBV6-1	TRBJ2-3	once	TRBD2	15
CASSAGRSSEQYF	TGTGCCAGCAGCGCGGGACGAAGCAGCGAGCAGTACTTC	TRBV7-3	TRBJ2-7	-	-	13
CSASTSGRADNEQFF	TGCAGCGCCTCGACTAGCGGGAGGGCCGATAATGAGCAGTTCTTC	TRBV29-1	TRBJ2-1	-	TRBD2	15
CASSQETPYTGDYGYTF	TGCGCCAGCAGCCAAGAGACCCCCTACACAGGGGACTATGGCTACACCTTC	TRBV4-3	TRBJ1-2	-	TRBD1	17
CASSLALGREGTEAFF	TGTGCCAGCAGCTTGGCTTTAGGCAGGGAAGGCACTGAAGCTTTCTTT	TRBV5-6	TRBJ1-1	-	-	16
CASSLDGTGGVRSGYTF	TGCGCCAGCAGCTTGGATGGGACAGGGGGCGTGAGGAGCGGCTACACCTTC	TRBV5-1	TRBJ1-2	-	TRBD1	17
CASSLGQGPNYGYTF	TGTGCCAGCAGCCTTGGACAGGGACCTAACTATGGCTACACCTTC	TRBV11-1	TRBJ1-2	-	TRBD1	15
CASSETVRQGAKNEQYF	TGTGCCAGCAGTGAAACCGTTCGGCAGGGGGCAAAAAACGAGCAGTACTTC	TRBV6-1	TRBJ2-7	few	TRBD1	17
CASSSVERDTQYF	TGTGCCAGCAGCTCCGTAGAAAGAGATACGCAGTATTTT	TRBV5-4	TRBJ2-3	-	-	13
CASSPETGKGEKLFF	TGTGCCAGCAGCCCTGAGACAGGGAAGGGTGAAAAACTGTTTTTT	TRBV5-5	TRBJ1-4	-	TRBD1	15
CASSSGVRDYGYTF	TGTGCCAGCTCCTCTGGAGTTCGGGACTATGGCTACACCTTC	TRBV5-4	TRBJ1-2	-	-	14
CASSLSALYGYTF	TGCGCCAGCAGCCTCAGCGCTCTCTATGGCTACACCTTC	TRBV5-1	TRBJ1-2	-	-	13
CASSLIRGLETQYF	TGTGCCAGCAGTTTAATCAGGGGGCTAGAGACCCAGTACTTC	TRBV28	TRBJ2-5	-	TRBD1	14
CATIRGGSYNEQFF	TGTGCCACTATAAGGGGAGGCTCCTACAATGAGCAGTTCTTC	TRBV28	TRBJ2-1	-	-	14
CASSQEVGGRGETQYF	TGTGCCAGCAGCCAAGAGGTGGGGGGGCGGGGGGAGACCCAGTACTTC	TRBV4-2	TRBJ2-5	-	-	16
CASSERPFGGELFF	TGTGCCAGCAGTGAAAGGCCCTTCGGGGGGGAGCTGTTTTTT	TRBV2	TRBJ2-2	-	-	14
CASSPLSGQGAYEQYF	TGTGCCAGCAGCCCCCTATCGGGACAGGGGGCCTACGAGCAGTACTTC	TRBV7-9	TRBJ2-7	-	TRBD1	16
CASSLNRAFYEQYF	TGTGCCAGCAGCTTAAACAGGGCATTCTACGAGCAGTACTTC	TRBV7-2	TRBJ2-7	-	-	14
CASSDRQGANSPLHF	TGTGCCAGCAGTGACCGACAGGGGGCGAATTCACCCCTCCACTTT	TRBV6-6	TRBJ1-6	-	TRBD1	15